This TCR beta chain was captured by sequencing in a study of blood T cell repertoires in COVID-19. CDR3 length equals 13 residues. CDR1 is SGDLS and CDR2 is YYNGEE in the germline V gene. The V and J ends lost 1 base and 2 bases respectively, with 5 bases between them. Data came from immunoSEQ multiplex PCR; TCRdb stores just in-frame clones and leaves some out. The data contain some 380,000 clones, more than 70% of them seen just once; the ten biggest clones take up 1% to 1.5%. Ages ranged from about 18 to 100 years, with residence in around 24 US areas. The study assigned cohorts using participant-reported clinical history.

Sample: PBMCs or T cells enriched from blood (not recorded which). This chain uses TRBV9 with TRBJ2-3; no clear D gene. The TCR originated in a man aged 25 to 40 who had recovered from COVID-19. This chain's CDR3 is CASSVSDTDTQYF. The CDR3 nucleotides are TGTGCCAGCAGCGTAAGCGACACAGATACGCAGTATTTT.